This T cell receptor (beta chain) was recorded in a study of post-analysis software for immune sequencing data (dated by TCRdb to 2013 to 2016). General notes on the study: Recorded disease courses included relapsing-remitting, secondary progressive and progressive-relapsing multiple sclerosis, with some patients lacking subtype annotation. The patient repertoires were compared against more than 10 previously published healthy control repertoires obtained from donors aged 6 to 25 years. A subset of samples was prepared in parallel using single-end sample barcoding, then pooled and co-amplified after Illumina adapter ligation.

Findings and caveats that apply to the study as a whole: Patients showed significantly higher frequencies than controls for roughly five TRBV segments, among them TRBV5-6, TRBV5-1 and TRBV20-1. Compared with controls, multiple sclerosis patients had significantly lower normalized Chao1 diversity, a finding suggesting substantial peripheral T-cell clonal expansion. Direct clustering with F measure showed strong co-clustering of samples prepared in the same batch, prompting a batch-effect correction. The control group was slightly older than the multiple sclerosis patient group.

The CDR3 numbers 13 residues from cysteine through phenylalanine. Only the CDR3 region is kept as DNA, spanning 39 bases read in frame from base 1. V lost 6 bases and J lost 2 bases; the stretch between them is 13 bases long. CDR1 SQVTM and CDR2 ANQGSEA were looked up in the germline V gene. TCR beta repertoires were profiled from peripheral blood of 13 young patients with multiple sclerosis to demonstrate the VDJtools post-analysis software. The multiple sclerosis patients were children and adolescents ranging in age from about 6 to 17 years. This clonotype turned up a few times. The specificity of this receptor is unknown. Base-call qualities are not available, and no considerably larger clone is one nucleotide away. Receptors were amplified or captured by PCR. TCRdb records Illumina HiSeq 2500 as the sequencer. To reduce PCR and sequencing biases, unique molecular identifiers were incorporated into the TCR beta cDNA libraries. About 500,000 cDNA molecules were obtained per 1 to 10 million input T cells, so each molecule approximated one T cell. The patient libraries were prepared and sequenced using the same protocol as the earlier healthy control dataset. Within a given batch, samples were prepared together, multiplexed and sequenced on the same HiSeq lane. From the authors' description of their analysis: Raw barcoded reads were processed with MIGEC, discarding single-read molecular identifier groups before consensus assembly and CDR3 extraction. VDJtools was used for post-analysis of the clonotype tables, with diversity normalized by down-sampling every dataset to the smallest sample size. Repertoire overlap clustering matched CDR3 amino acid but not nucleotide sequences to correct batch-related cross-sample contamination. TCRdb trimmed public reads at Q25 via fastp, called clones via MiXCR and kept in-frame beta chains. Each record represents a unique CDR3 protein, reported with the most common genes and DNA among its rows. These V and J calls derive from TCRdb rather than the authors' analysis. In all, the sample holds hundreds of thousands of distinct CDR3 sequences, and less than 35% of those were seen once. 0.5% to 0.6% of the sample is taken by the ten largest.

The specimen was blood. The V and J segments used are TRBV29-1 and TRBJ1-1; TRBD1 might be the D gene, on 5 matching bases. This TCR was recovered from a girl aged 5-17 years with multiple sclerosis. The DNA is as follows: TGCAGCGTGCAAAATGGGGGAAACACTGAAGCTTTCTTT. This sequence encodes CSVQNGGNTEAFF.